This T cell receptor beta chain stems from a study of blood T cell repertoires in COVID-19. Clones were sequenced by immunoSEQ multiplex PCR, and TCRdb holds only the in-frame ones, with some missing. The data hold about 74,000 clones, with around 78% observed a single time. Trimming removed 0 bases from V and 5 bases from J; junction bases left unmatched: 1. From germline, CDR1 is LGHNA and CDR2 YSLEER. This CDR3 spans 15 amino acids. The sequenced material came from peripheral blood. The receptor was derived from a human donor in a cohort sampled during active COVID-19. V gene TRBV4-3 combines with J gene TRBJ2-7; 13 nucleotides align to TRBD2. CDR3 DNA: TGCGCCAGCAGCCAAGAACTAGCGGGAGGGGACGAGCAGTACTTC. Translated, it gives CASSQELAGGDEQYF.